These 23 T cell receptor beta chains share one sample of origin, sequenced in a study of T cells in localized non-small cell lung cancer. The assay was immunoSEQ multiplex PCR, and TCRdb's table has in-frame clones only and misses some. This repertoire shows approximately 200 clones, approximately 22% found once; its top ten account for under 45%. The sample was lung tumor tissue, taken before any cancer treatment. These receptors were obtained from a male donor aged 60 or older with stage I lung adenocarcinoma.

CDR3 loop: CASSIRAGSKDTQYF. The DNA for the CDR3 is TGTGCCAGTAGTATTAGGGCGGGGAGCAAGGATACGCAGTATTTT. This rearrangement joins TRBV19 to TRBJ2-3; weak D call: TRBD2 (6 bases). Trimming removed 3 bases from V and 6 bases from J, with 16 bases in between. The CDR3 consists of 15 residues. In germline, CDR1 is LNHDA, CDR2 SQIVND (reference sequence).

J is TRBJ2-2 and V is TRBV5-1, with a weak D call TRBD1 (5 bases). V lost 5 bases to trimming and J lost 0 bases, with 8 bases between them. CDR1 and CDR2 (germline): SGHRS, YFSETQ. This CDR3 spans 14 amino acids. The CDR3 nucleotides read TGCGCCAGCAGTTTGACAGCGAACACCGGGGAGCTGTTTTTT. Translation: CASSLTANTGELFF. Filled out from reference TRBV5-1 and TRBJ2-2, the complete variable domain reads KAGVTQTPRYLIKTRGQQVTLSCSPISGHRSVSWYQQTPGQGLQFLFEYFSETQRNKGNFPGRFSGRQFSNSRSEMNVSTLELGDSALYLCASSLTANTGELFFGEGSRLTVL.

V and J are TRBV6-8 and TRBJ2-7; D is possibly TRBD2 (5 bases). This CDR3 contains 17 residues. The germline gives CDR1 MNHGY, CDR2 SAAAGT. Trimming shortened V by 0 bases and J by 5 bases, and 20 bases separated the two germline ends. CDR3 bases: TGTGCCAGCAGTTACTCTCGGGTTAGTTTCACGCGGGACGAGCAGTACTTC. This gives the protein CASSYSRVSFTRDEQYF.

This clone was picked up a small number of times. The rearrangement joins TRBV9 to TRBJ2-1, with 10 bases lining up with TRBD1. The J segment lost 9 bases and the V segment lost 6 bases, leaving 9 bases of the junction unmatched. The CDR3 runs 14 residues. Per the germline V gene, CDR1 is SGDLS and CDR2 is YYNGEE. The CDR3 region has the DNA TGTGCCAGCAACCGGGACAGGGGTCTGGGTGAGCAGTTCTTC. Amino acids: CASNRDRGLGEQFF. The full variable domain, its missing parts supplied by reference TRBV9 and TRBJ2-1, is DSGVTQTPKHLITATGQRVTLRCSPRSGDLSVYWYQQSLDQGLQFLIQYYNGEERAKGNILERFSAQQFPDLHSELNLSSLELGDSALYFCASNRDRGLGEQFFGPGTRLTVL.

This clone counts as hyperexpanded (1% or more). The chain has TRBV11-3 and TRBJ1-1; TRBD1 might be the D (5 bases). Trimming cost V 0 bases and J 11 bases, with 19 bases left between them. Germline CDR1 SGHNT, CDR2 YENEEA. The CDR3 is 15 amino acids. In nucleotides, the CDR3 is TGTGCCAGCAGCTTAGAGGGGTGGCCAGGGATAGTGGCTTTCTTT. Protein product: CASSLEGWPGIVAFF.

The V gene is TRBV28, the J gene TRBJ1-1; no clear D. CDR1 and CDR2 from the germline V gene are MDHEN and SYDVKM. This CDR3 is built from 13 residues. The V and J ends lost 8 bases and 0 bases respectively, with 10 bases between them. The CDR3 here is CASLGGLNTEAFF. The CDR3, as DNA: TGTGCCAGCCTTGGTGGGCTGAACACTGAAGCTTTCTTT.

This chain connects TRBV19 to TRBJ1-3; D remains unclear. CDR1 and CDR2 (germline): LNHDA, SQIVND (reference sequence). Trimming shortened V by 5 bases and J by 0 bases, and 8 bases separated the two germline ends. The CDR3 sequence is 14 residues long. The chain's CDR3 is CASSPPGSGNTIYF. CDR3 nucleotides: TGTGCCAGTAGTCCCCCCGGCTCTGGAAACACCATATATTTT.

This clone is large by share. The chain recombines TRBV11-3 with TRBJ1-1, with 9 bases fitting TRBD1. Unmatched junction bases numbered 7, after V lost 1 base and J lost 4 bases. The CDR3 length is 16 residues. Germline assignment: CDR1 SGHNT and CDR2 YENEEA. This CDR3 reads CASSLVGTGTGTEAFF. CDR3 bases: TGTGCCAGCAGCTTAGTTGGGACAGGGACGGGCACTGAAGCTTTCTTT.

This clone has only a few counts. V and J are TRBV6-8 and TRBJ1-1; 9 bases are a match to TRBD1. Germline V gene sequence: CDR1 MNHGY, CDR2 SAAAGT. Unmatched junction bases numbered 9, after V lost 6 bases and J lost 10 bases. The CDR3 loop spans 13 amino acids. The CDR3 DNA reads TGTGCCAGCAGAGCCGGGACAGGGACCGCAGCTTTCTTT. It yields the protein CASRAGTGTAAFF.

The chain links TRBV25-1 to TRBJ2-1; 12 positions match TRBD2. Germline loops: CDR1 MGHDK, CDR2 SYGVNS. The CDR3 is made up of 13 amino acids. Trimming at V came to 4 bases and at J to 15 bases, leaving 7 bases not matched to a gene. CDR3 residues: CASSVLAGGPLFF. In DNA form, the CDR3 reads TGTGCCAGCAGTGTCCTAGCGGGAGGGCCCTTGTTCTTC.

This clone was picked up a small number of times. V gene TRBV28 combines with J gene TRBJ1-2; a weak D match, TRBD1 (6 bases). This CDR3 is built from 16 residues. Trimming removed 6 bases at V and 1 base at J, with 18 bases between. CDR1 MDHEN and CDR2 SYDVKM come from the germline V gene. CDR3 in amino acids: CASRHYYREFNYGYTF. The CDR3 DNA sequence: TGTGCCAGCAGACACTATTACAGGGAATTTAACTATGGCTACACCTTC.

The chain carries TRBV30 and TRBJ2-1; a possible D gene is TRBD2 (7 bases). Germline V gene sequence: CDR1 GTSNPN, CDR2 SVGIG (reference sequence). Trimming stripped 2 bases from V and 6 bases from J, with 14 bases between. The CDR3 extends over 14 amino acids. CDR3 residues: CAWSMGGGLNEQFF. The CDR3 bases are TGTGCCTGGAGTATGGGAGGGGGACTCAATGAGCAGTTCTTC.

This clone showed up just a few times. The V gene is TRBV11-3, the J gene TRBJ2-6; 8 positions match TRBD2. This CDR3 region has 16 residues. Germline values: CDR1 SGHNT, CDR2 YENEEA. V lost 5 bases and J lost 2; bases outside the gene matches: 5. The CDR3 loop is CASSPDSGAGANVLTF. As DNA, the CDR3 is TGTGCCAGCAGCCCCGATAGCGGGGCTGGGGCCAACGTCCTGACTTTC.

This clone was counted between two and nine times. V usage is TRBV29-1 and J usage is TRBJ1-1, with D uncertain. Trimming stripped 7 bases from V and 1 base from J, with 13 bases between. Germline CDR1 is SQVTM and CDR2 is ANQGSEA. CDR3 size: 13 residues. CDR3: CSARKEANTEAFF. The CDR3 region has the DNA TGCAGCGCTAGGAAGGAGGCGAACACTGAAGCTTTCTTT.

By share, this clone counts as large. The chain uses TRBV11-3 and TRBJ2-1; D may correspond to TRBD1 or TRBD2 (6 bases each). The CDR3 has 18 residues. Germline CDR1 is SGHNT and CDR2 is YENEEA. V lost 4 bases to trimming and J lost 0 bases, with 19 bases between them. CDR3 loop: CASSSPSGARSSYNEQFF. CDR3 DNA sequence: TGTGCCAGCAGCTCACCATCGGGGGCCCGGAGCTCCTACAATGAGCAGTTCTTC.

This clone was detected only a few times. The chain recombines TRBV11-3 with TRBJ2-1; TRBD1 matches at 11 bases. The germline V gene has CDR1 SGHNT and CDR2 YENEEA. Germline trimming cut 5 bases from V and 2 bases from J; bases unmatched to any gene: 2. The CDR3 runs to 15 residues. The CDR3 loop reads CASSRDRGTYNEQFF. The CDR3, as DNA: TGTGCCAGCAGCCGGGACAGGGGGACCTACAATGAGCAGTTCTTC.

This CDR3 reads CASSLGNNYGYTF. CDR3 coding DNA: TGTGCCAGCAGTTTGGGGAATAACTATGGCTACACCTTC. This chain joins TRBV28 and TRBJ1-2; D unclear. Germline V lookup: CDR1 MDHEN, CDR2 SYDVKM. Trimming removed 3 bases at V and 1 base at J, with 6 bases between. The CDR3 extends over 13 amino acids.

This clone has a handful of counts. The rearrangement uses TRBV11-3 and TRBJ2-5; 11 bases are a match to TRBD2. CDR3 length equals 14 residues. Germline CDR1 reads SGHNT; CDR2 reads YENEEA. V shed 2 bases, J shed 4 bases, and the junction held 0 bases outside the gene matches. CDR3 region: CASSLTSGRETQYF. CDR3 sequence (DNA): TGTGCCAGCAGCTTAACTAGCGGGAGAGAGACCCAGTACTTC.

The chain has TRBV28 and TRBJ2-7; D tentatively reads TRBD1 or TRBD2 (5 bases each). Germline V CDR1 and CDR2: MDHEN, SYDVKM. The length of the CDR3 is 12 residues. V lost 5 bases to trimming and J lost 5 bases, with 10 bases between them. The CDR3 nucleotides read TGTGCCAGCAGTCCGGGACCGCACGAGCAGTACTTC. This encodes CASSPGPHEQYF.

V and J are TRBV11-3 and TRBJ2-7; no firm D call. Trimming removed 5 bases at V and 0 bases at J, with 14 bases between. The CDR3 extends over 15 amino acids. The germline V gene encodes CDR1 SGHNT and CDR2 YENEEA. The CDR3 loop reads CASSEVVGSSYEQYF. The CDR3 DNA reads TGTGCCAGCAGCGAGGTGGTGGGCAGCTCCTACGAGCAGTACTTC.

This chain connects TRBV19 to TRBJ1-3; TRBD1 aligns across 9 bases. J gave up 4 bases and V 5 bases, and 9 bases lay outside the gene matches. This CDR3 is 16 amino acids long. Germline V gene data show CDR1 as LNHDA and CDR2 as SQIVND (reference sequence). This chain's CDR3 is CASSPGTGKTGNTIYF. The DNA of the CDR3 is TGTGCCAGTAGTCCCGGGACAGGGAAGACAGGAAACACCATATATTTT.

This clone has only a few counts. The chain uses TRBV5-1 and TRBJ2-7; TRBD1 aligns across 7 bases. The germline CDR1 and CDR2 sequences are SGHRS and YFSETQ. V shed 4 bases, J shed 3 bases, and the junction held 13 bases outside the gene matches. There are 16 residues in the CDR3. CDR3 DNA sequence: TGCGCCAGCAGCGGGGCCTCGACAGGGCCGTTCTACGAGCAGTACTTC. It encodes CASSGASTGPFYEQYF.

The V gene is TRBV6-8, the J gene TRBJ2-1; D call uncertain. This CDR3 contains 13 residues. CDR1 is MNHGY and CDR2 is SAAAGT in the germline V gene. Trimming left V 2 bases short and J 7 bases short, with 9 bases between. The CDR3 here is CASSYVMGNEQFF. In DNA, the CDR3 is TGTGCCAGCAGTTACGTCATGGGGAATGAGCAGTTCTTC.